This T cell receptor beta chain was sequenced in a study of blood T cell repertoires in COVID-19. Study overall: Material from acute and convalescent COVID-19 was sourced from the United States, Italy and Spain.

Participant age was about 18 to 100 years, and participants resided in roughly 25 US areas. Trimming removed 0 bases from V and 3 bases from J, with 21 bases in between. The germline gives CDR1 GTSNPN, CDR2 SVGIG (reference sequence). The CDR3 contains 17 residues. Clones were sequenced by immunoSEQ multiplex PCR, and TCRdb holds only the in-frame ones, with some missing. The sample yields some 200,000 clones, roughly nine tenths seen once. The source is a woman aged 50 to 60 in a cohort exposed to, infected with or recovered from COVID-19 (not recorded which). Material for sequencing was PBMCs or T cells enriched from blood (not recorded which). The J gene is TRBJ2-7, the V gene TRBV30; D is perhaps TRBD2 (5 bases). CDR3: CAWSVSAPRGGLYEQYF. CDR3 bases: TGTGCCTGGAGTGTAAGCGCTCCCCGTGGCGGACTCTACGAGCAGTACTTC. Using reference TRBV30 and TRBJ2-7 for the parts outside the CDR3, the full variable domain is SQTIHQWPATLVQPVGSPLSLECTVEGTSNPNLYWYRQAAGRGLQLLFYSVGIGQISSEVPQNLSASRPQDRQFILSSKKLLLSDSGFYLCAWSVSAPRGGLYEQYFGPGTRLTVT.